Listed below are T cell receptor beta chains from one sample, sequenced in a study of CD8 T cells in ankylosing spondylitis. TCRdb used MiXCR to reprocess the 5' RACE reads, holding one entry per CDR3 protein. The table lists some 250,000 distinct CDR3 sequences, about 24% of them singletons. Material: blood, either unsorted or a sorted T cell fraction (not recorded which). The receptors derive from a male donor with ankylosing spondylitis or in good health (not recorded which). The CDR3 runs from the conserved cysteine through the conserved F or W. The D gene is left open where the match is weak. For some rows the clone size is stated as once, few or many, or as a class when expanded; others skip it.

v_call	d_call	clone_size	j_call	cdr3_aa	cdr3_nt
TRBV7-9	.	many	TRBJ2-1	CASSLGPAVNEQFF	TGTGCCAGCAGCTTAGGGCCAGCGGTCAATGAGCAGTTCTTC
TRBV11-2	TRBD2	.	TRBJ2-7	CASSFPGTRTYEQYF	TGTGCCAGCAGCTTCCCTGGGACTAGGACCTACGAGCAGTACTTC
TRBV20-1	.	many	TRBJ2-7	CSARKAGAPYEQYF	TGCAGTGCTAGAAAGGCGGGGGCCCCATACGAGCAGTACTTC
TRBV20-1	.	many	TRBJ2-7	CSASDLYEQYF	TGCAGTGCTTCCGACCTCTACGAGCAGTACTTC
TRBV5-1	.	few	TRBJ2-5	CASSLSGNQETQYF	TGCGCCAGCAGCTTGTCGGGGAACCAAGAGACCCAGTACTTC
TRBV12-3/TRBV12-4	.	many	TRBJ1-2	CASSSRGEGYGYTF	TGTGCCAGCAGTTCCCGGGGAGAGGGCTATGGCTACACCTTC
TRBV7-9	.	many	TRBJ1-1	CASSLGAVFEAFF	TGTGCCAGCAGCTTAGGGGCTGTTTTTGAAGCTTTCTTT
TRBV20-1	.	many	TRBJ2-7	CSAPVESEQYF	TGCAGTGCTCCGGTGGAGTCAGAGCAGTACTTC
TRBV12-3/TRBV12-4	.	.	TRBJ2-3	CASSFGKNTDTQYF	TGTGCCAGCAGTTTTGGGAAGAACACAGATACGCAGTATTTT
TRBV20-1	TRBD1	.	TRBJ1-1	CSASRTGGVRTEAFF	TGCAGTGCTAGTCGGACAGGGGGCGTACGGACTGAAGCTTTCTTT
TRBV10-3	.	many	TRBJ2-7	CAISSGEYYEQYF	TGTGCCATCAGTTCAGGGGAATACTACGAGCAGTACTTC
TRBV20-1	TRBD1	many	TRBJ1-1	CSAYGQGQAFF	TGCAGTGCTTATGGACAGGGACAAGCTTTCTTT
TRBV4-2	TRBD2	few	TRBJ2-5	CASSQPERGRDETQYF	TGTGCCAGCAGCCAACCGGAGCGGGGTCGGGATGAGACCCAGTACTTC
TRBV18	TRBD1	.	TRBJ2-5	CASQIRQGQETQYF	TGTGCCAGCCAAATCCGACAGGGCCAGGAGACCCAGTACTTC
TRBV20-1	.	many	TRBJ2-7	CSASLLNEQYF	TGCAGTGCTAGCCTCCTGAACGAGCAGTACTTC
TRBV10-3	TRBD2	many	TRBJ2-3	CAPLTTAGSTDTQYF	TGTGCCCCTCTAACGACAGCGGGGAGCACAGATACGCAGTATTTT
TRBV20-1	.	.	TRBJ2-7	CSASGGPIHEQYF	TGCAGTGCTAGCGGGGGCCCTATCCACGAGCAGTACTTC
TRBV12-3/TRBV12-4	TRBD1	.	TRBJ2-1	CASSFRGGPYNEQFF	TGTGCCAGCAGTTTCCGAGGGGGCCCCTACAATGAGCAGTTCTTC
TRBV18	.	many	TRBJ2-7	CASSPPGNHEQYF	TGTGCCAGCTCACCACCGGGAAACCACGAGCAGTACTTC
TRBV20-1	.	.	TRBJ2-5	CSARDRVGWGGKETQYF	TGCAGTGCTAGAGATCGCGTGGGTTGGGGGGGCAAAGAGACCCAGTACTTC
TRBV12-3/TRBV12-4	.	.	TRBJ2-1	CASSENGQYNEQFF	TGTGCCAGCAGTGAAAACGGACAGTACAATGAGCAGTTCTTC
TRBV6-1	.	.	TRBJ1-4	CASRSAGPNEKLFF	TGTGCCAGCAGGTCGGCAGGACCCAATGAAAAACTGTTTTTT